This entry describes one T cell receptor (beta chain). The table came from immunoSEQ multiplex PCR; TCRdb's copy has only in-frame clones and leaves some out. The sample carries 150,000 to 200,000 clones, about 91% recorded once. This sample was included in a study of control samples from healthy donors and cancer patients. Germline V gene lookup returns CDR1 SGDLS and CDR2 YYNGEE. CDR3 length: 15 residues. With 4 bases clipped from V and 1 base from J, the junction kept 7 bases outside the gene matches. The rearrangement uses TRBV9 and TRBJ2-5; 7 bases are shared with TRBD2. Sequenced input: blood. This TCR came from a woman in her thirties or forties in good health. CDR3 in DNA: TGTGCCAGCAGCACCTGGGGGAGGGCCCAAGAGACCCAGTACTTC. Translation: CASSTWGRAQETQYF.